Following are 8 T cell receptor beta chains from one sample sequenced in a study of T cells in Graves' hyperthyroidism and ophthalmopathy. TCR beta CDR3 region amplification was performed from RNA transcripts. The TCR CDR3 was amplified in a first-round RT-PCR using the HTBI primer set. Using its own MiXCR run on the multiplex PCR reads, TCRdb lists one record per CDR3 protein. The profile covers 600,000 to 750,000 distinct CDR3 sequences, with 17% appearing a single time and around 16% taken by the ten largest. The sequencing input was blood. These receptors came from a man in his fifties or sixties with Graves' hyperthyroidism.

This sequence joins TRBV29-1 and TRBJ1-3, with TRBD1 matching over 7 bases. Germline trimming cut 7 bases from V and 0 bases from J; bases unmatched to any gene: 9. CDR1 and CDR2 from the germline V gene are SQVTM and ANQGSEA. There are 15 residues in the CDR3. The CDR3 protein is CSAADRFGSGNTIYF. The CDR3 region has the DNA TGCAGCGCCGCGGACAGGTTCGGCTCTGGAAACACCATATATTTT.

This clonotype was seen ten or more times. The chain joins TRBV27 to TRBJ2-3; 8 bases map to TRBD2. The V gene's germline CDR1 is MNHEY and CDR2 SMNVEV (reference sequence). Trimming at V came to 5 bases and at J to 3 bases, leaving 10 bases not matched to a gene. The CDR3 length is 16 residues. The CDR3 DNA reads as TGTGCCAGCAGTCCTATGGTCCGGGGGGGTACAGATACGCAGTATTTT. It translates to CASSPMVRGGTDTQYF.

Only a few counts were recorded for this clonotype. The gene calls are TRBV19 and TRBJ1-6; 7 bases match TRBD1. The CDR3 loop spans 15 amino acids. Germline CDR1 and CDR2: LNHDA and SQIVND (reference sequence). CDR3 sequence reads: CATDETGQINSPLHF. The CDR3 region has the DNA TGTGCAACCGACGAAACGGGACAGATTAATTCACCCCTCCACTTT.

The chain recombines TRBV10-3 with TRBJ2-2, with 8 bases that match TRBD2. Germline loops: CDR1 ENHRY, CDR2 SYGVKD. The CDR3 length is 16 residues. After removal of 2 bases from V and 7 bases from J, the junction contained 9 bases not matched to a gene. The CDR3 DNA follows: TGTGCCATCAGTGAGGGTCCCCGGGGGGGAATCGGGGAGCTGTTTTTT. It specifies CAISEGPRGGIGELFF.

This clonotype turned up a few times. The V gene is TRBV3-1, the J gene TRBJ1-2, with D uncertain. The ends were cut back, 0 bases at V and 4 bases at J, with 9 bases in the middle. The length of the CDR3 is 14 residues. Looked up from germline, CDR1 is LGHDT and CDR2 is YNNKEL (reference sequence). The CDR3 sequence: CASSQDPSSYGYTF. The CDR3 region has the DNA TGTGCCAGCAGCCAAGACCCCAGTTCCTATGGCTACACCTTC. Variable domain in full (rest from reference TRBV3-1 and TRBJ1-2): DTAVSQTPKYLVTQMGNDKSIKCEQNLGHDTMYWYKQDSKKFLKIMFSYNNKELIINETVPNRFSPKSPDKAHLNLHINSLELGDSAVYFCASSQDPSSYGYTFGSGTRLTVV.

This clonotype was seen more than once but under ten times. The chain links TRBV30 to TRBJ2-7, with D perhaps matching TRBD1 (5 bases). The V end was cut by 2 bases, the J end by 6 bases, with 23 bases between. The CDR3 runs 16 residues. CDR1 GTSNPN and CDR2 SVGIG come from the germline V gene (reference sequence). For the CDR3, the DNA is TGTGCCTGGAGTCTGGTAATCCTCCCGAGTAGGGGCGAGCAGTACTTC. It codes for CAWSLVILPSRGEQYF.

V is TRBV5-8 and J is TRBJ1-2; D remains unclear. Germline V gene sequence: CDR1 SGHTS, CDR2 YDEGEE. CDR3 length equals 12 residues. V was clipped by 3 bases and J by 8 bases, with 11 bases between them. This CDR3 reads CASSSDWRGYTF. CDR3 in DNA: TGTGCCAGCAGCTCAGACTGGCGCGGCTACACCTTC. Combining the CDR3 with reference TRBV5-8 and TRBJ1-2 gives the whole variable domain EAGVTQSPTHLIKTRGQQATLRCSPISGHTSVYWYQQALGLGLQFLLWYDEGEERNRGNFPPRFSGRQFPNYSSELNVNALELEDSALYLCASSSDWRGYTFGSGTRLTVV.

This clonotype was found a few times. The rearrangement joins TRBV29-1 to TRBJ2-6; D ambiguous. This CDR3 spans 15 amino acids. Trimming removed 1 base from V and 0 bases from J, with 7 bases in between. The germline gives CDR1 SQVTM, CDR2 ANQGSEA. The CDR3 is CSVEGQSSGANVLTF. DNA of the CDR3: TGCAGCGTTGAAGGCCAGAGCTCTGGGGCCAACGTCCTGACTTTC.